Detailed here is one TCR beta chain. The source of the sample is a study of shared T cell receptors in the human thymus. Libraries were prepared by immunoSEQ multiplex PCR; TCRdb keeps only in-frame clonotypes and omits some of them. Of about 380,000 clones in the sample, around 93% were seen once. This clonotype was obtained from a human donor. The specimen was thymocytes.

The CDR3 nucleotides are TGTGCCAGCAGCCCGGGACTAGCGGGACTAAATGAGCAGTTCTTC. Its translation is CASSPGLAGLNEQFF. The chain recombines TRBV7-7 with TRBJ2-1; 13 bases are a match to TRBD2. The V gene's germline CDR1 is SSHAT and CDR2 FNYEAQ (reference sequence). This CDR3 spans 15 amino acids. V lost 5 bases, J lost 7 bases, and 5 bases stayed unmatched.